The T cell receptor (beta chain) described here comes from a study of response to subunit inactivated influenza vaccine listed by TCRdb under 2018. Study-level background: The study used deep quantitative T cell receptor repertoire profiling to track responses to a trivalent subunit inactivated influenza vaccine. On the study overall, not on this receptor specifically: The authors suggested that each seasonal influenza vaccination may recruit only a limited number of new T cells.

To prepare the library, RT-PCR was applied. Reads for this sample came from an Illumina HiSeq 2500. TCRdb trimmed public reads at Q25 via fastp, called clones via MiXCR and kept in-frame beta chains. Each CDR3 protein appears once, grouped with its most common genes and DNA. The sample table shows roughly 630,000 distinct CDR3 sequences, and 14% are seen once. The leading ten clones occupy about 7.4% of the sample. This clonotype has a handful of counts. No cognate antigen has been identified for it. Base qualities were left out, and no much larger clone turns up one base away. V gives up 7 bases and J gives up 5 bases, and the segment between their germline ends measures 20 bases. CDR1 and CDR2 are read off the germline V gene (reference sequence) as SEHNR and FQNEAQ. The CDR3 goes from the cysteine to the phenylalanine over 15 residues. Only the CDR3 DNA is retained, 45 bases long and in frame from the first base.

Here the chain combines TRBV7-9 and TRBJ2-5; perhaps TRBD1 is the D gene, with 7 bases matching. This sequence was found in a middle-aged man who received an inactivated influenza vaccine. Donor details come from another sample of the same person, matched by shared clones. Material: PBMCs from blood, obtained 14 days before vaccination. For the CDR3, the sequence is CASTLHTGEEETQYF. The nucleotides are TGTGCCAGCACCCTTCACACAGGGGAGGAGGAGACCCAGTACTTC.